This T cell receptor (beta chain) was sequenced for a study of blood T cell repertoires in COVID-19. In the study overall: Samples came from the United States, Italy and Spain, spanning acute and convalescent COVID-19. From T cells, B-cell-depleted T cells, or PBMCs came the material, which was cDNA or gDNA.

The V gene's germline CDR1 is GTSNPN and CDR2 SVGIG (reference sequence). With 3 bases clipped from V and 0 bases from J, the junction kept 2 bases outside the gene matches. The CDR3 sequence is 14 residues long. In the source study's methods: From reference gene primer amplification, estimates of nucleated cell counts were derived. Here immunoSEQ multiplex PCR was the method, and the copy in TCRdb shows in-frame clones only, minus some. V and J calls plus clone size are reproduced from that table; the DNA served to infer D and trimming. The table shows 60,000 or so clones, with just under 90% occurring only once.

The sequence was obtained from a human donor with active COVID-19. The donor label of this sample is uncertain. This chain links TRBV30 with TRBJ2-3; 8 bases map to TRBD1. Sequenced: peripheral blood. CDR3 amino acids: CAWRRTGSTDTQYF. Written as DNA, the CDR3 is TGTGCCTGGAGGAGGACAGGGAGCACAGATACGCAGTATTTT. The full variable domain, completed using reference TRBV30 and TRBJ2-3, is SQTIHQWPATLVQPVGSPLSLECTVEGTSNPNLYWYRQAAGRGLQLLFYSVGIGQISSEVPQNLSASRPQDRQFILSSKKLLLSDSGFYLCAWRRTGSTDTQYFGPGTRLTVL.